A single sample gave rise to the 23 T cell receptor beta chains below, sequenced in a study of OX40 agonist ivuxolimab in advanced cancers. TCRdb keeps only in-frame clones here, not all; method: immunoSEQ multiplex PCR. In the table there are 55,000 to 60,000 clones, 80% to 90% of which are singletons. Sequencing used CD4+ or CD8+ T cells sorted from blood, obtained in a trial of the OX40 agonist ivuxolimab. These receptor sequences come from an adult with an advanced solid tumor such as melanoma, head and neck, liver or kidney cancer.

Only one count was recorded for this clone. J is TRBJ2-5 and V is TRBV5-6; D unclear. CDR1 SGHDT and CDR2 YYEEEE come from the germline V gene. The CDR3 extends over 13 amino acids. The V gene lost 4 bases and the J gene lost 2 bases, with 9 bases spanning the gap. The CDR3 DNA is TGTGCCAGCAGCAATGAACTTCAAGAGACCCAGTACTTC. This translates into CASSNELQETQYF.

This clone was counted once. The chain is built from TRBV5-1 and TRBJ2-7; 11 bases line up with TRBD2. Looked up from germline, CDR1 is SGHRS and CDR2 is YFSETQ. The V and J ends lost 6 bases and 3 bases, in that order; junction bases with no gene match: 5. CDR3 length equals 14 residues. This CDR3 reads CASTYSGGVYEQYF. The CDR3 DNA reads TGCGCCAGCACCTATAGCGGGGGGGTCTACGAGCAGTACTTC. Based on the CDR3 plus reference TRBV5-1 and TRBJ2-7, the full variable domain is KAGVTQTPRYLIKTRGQQVTLSCSPISGHRSVSWYQQTPGQGLQFLFEYFSETQRNKGNFPGRFSGRQFSNSRSEMNVSTLELGDSALYLCASTYSGGVYEQYFGPGTRLTVT.

The gene calls are TRBV5-1 and TRBJ2-5, with 10 positions matching TRBD1. The CDR3 loop spans 16 amino acids. Per the germline V gene, CDR1 is SGHRS and CDR2 is YFSETQ. V was pared by 3 bases and J by 4 bases, with 9 bases of the junction left unmatched. The CDR3 here is CASSWAGTGDGETQYF. DNA for the CDR3: TGCGCCAGCAGCTGGGCCGGGACAGGGGATGGAGAGACCCAGTACTTC.

This chain links TRBV19 with TRBJ1-6; 8 bases align to TRBD1. After removal of 0 bases from V and 7 bases from J, the junction contained 5 bases not matched to a gene. The CDR3 runs 16 residues. The germline V gene has CDR1 LNHDA and CDR2 SQIVND (reference sequence). CDR3 in amino acids: CASSIEAGTGNSPLHF. CDR3 in DNA: TGTGCCAGTAGTATAGAAGCGGGGACAGGAAATTCACCCCTCCACTTT.

The chain joins TRBV18 to TRBJ1-1, with D hard to call. Germline V CDR1 and CDR2: KGHSH, LQKENI. The CDR3 length is 14 residues. V was clipped by 0 bases and J by 1 base, with 6 bases between them. CDR3 protein: CASSPPLKNTEAFF. The CDR3 nucleotides read TGTGCCAGCTCACCACCGCTAAAGAACACTGAAGCTTTCTTT.

The chain uses TRBV5-4 and TRBJ2-3; a possible D gene is TRBD1 (5 bases). Germline CDR1 is SGHNT and CDR2 is YYREEE (reference sequence). Trimming shortened V by 0 bases and J by 6 bases, and 14 bases separated the two germline ends. There are 15 residues in the CDR3. The CDR3 is CASSLAGPGRDTQYF. The CDR3 DNA is TGTGCCAGCAGCTTGGCCGGACCAGGGCGGGATACGCAGTATTTT.

This rearrangement joins TRBV19 to TRBJ2-7; D remains unclear. Germline CDR1 reads LNHDA; CDR2 reads SQIVND (reference sequence). Trimming shortened V by 5 bases and J by 0 bases, and 8 bases separated the two germline ends. CDR3 length: 13 amino acids. CDR3 coding DNA: TGTGCCAGTAGTCTGGACGGCTCCTACGAGCAGTACTTC. Residues: CASSLDGSYEQYF. The complete variable domain, with remaining parts taken from reference TRBV19 and TRBJ2-7, reads DGGITQSPKYLFRKEGQNVTLSCEQNLNHDAMYWYRQDPGQGLRLIYYSQIVNDFQKGDIAEGYSVSREKKESFPLTVTSAQKNPTAFYLCASSLDGSYEQYFGPGTRLTVT.

The chain has TRBV6-5 and TRBJ2-7, with 8 bases fitting TRBD1. The CDR3 length is 14 residues. Unmatched junction bases numbered 5, after V lost 6 bases and J lost 1 base. CDR1 MNHEY and CDR2 SVGAGI come from the germline V gene. The CDR3 region has the DNA TGTGCCAGCAGCCGACAGGGGACGTCCTACGAGCAGTACTTC. Translated, it gives CASSRQGTSYEQYF.

The J gene is TRBJ2-3, the V gene TRBV15; TRBD1 matches 8 bases. V shed 6 bases, J shed 1 base, and the junction held 0 bases outside the gene matches. Germline assignment: CDR1 LNHNV and CDR2 YYDKDF (reference sequence). The CDR3 contains 13 residues. The CDR3 protein is CATRTGGTDTQYF. As DNA, the CDR3 is TGTGCCACCAGGACAGGGGGCACAGATACGCAGTATTTT.

The rearrangement uses TRBV7-2 and TRBJ2-5; D is unresolved. The CDR3 loop spans 12 amino acids. Germline V gene data show CDR1 as SGHTA and CDR2 as FQGNSA. Trimming left V 5 bases short and J 4 bases short, with 8 bases between. Here the CDR3 reads CASSPLRETQYF. In DNA form, the CDR3 reads TGTGCCAGCAGCCCTCTAAGAGAGACCCAGTACTTC.

V is TRBV6-6 and J is TRBJ2-2, with D uncertain. V was shortened by 6 bases and J by 3 bases, with 8 bases between the two germline ends. Germline-derived CDR1 and CDR2 are MNHNY and SVGAGI (reference sequence). The CDR3 spans 13 residues. CDR3 coding DNA: TGTGCCAGCAGGGGCACGGACACCGGGGAGCTGTTTTTT. This codes for CASRGTDTGELFF.

Only one count was recorded for this clone. J is TRBJ2-5 and V is TRBV5-1; no clear D. CDR1 and CDR2 from the germline V gene are SGHRS and YFSETQ. CDR3 size: 14 residues. V dropped 1 base and J dropped 3 bases, with 10 bases sitting between them. In DNA form, the CDR3 reads TGCGCCAGCAGCTTGTCCCAGGTAGAAGAGACCCAGTACTTC. Translating gives CASSLSQVEETQYF.

The genes are TRBV7-8 and TRBJ2-7, with TRBD1 identical over 7 bases. The length of the CDR3 is 15 residues. The germline V gene encodes CDR1 SGHVS and CDR2 FQNEAQ. The V segment lost 5 bases and the J segment 1 base; nucleotides outside the gene matches: 8. As DNA, the CDR3 is TGTGCCAGCAGCCCCGGGACAGCGATATCCTACGAGCAGTACTTC. Translating gives CASSPGTAISYEQYF.

The gene calls are TRBV6-1 and TRBJ2-4; no definite D call. The CDR3 totals 13 residues. The V gene lost 2 bases and the J gene lost 14 bases, with 16 bases spanning the gap. Germline V gives CDR1 MNHNS, CDR2 SASEGT. The CDR3 DNA reads TGTGCCAGCAGTGAAAAAATTTTTTTGAGCGAGTACTTC. Translation: CASSEKIFLSEYF.

Comment on this clone: One end of the junction does not line up with germline, which may come from a read error. The chain joins TRBV7-7 to TRBJ2-2; D is perhaps TRBD2 (6 bases). The CDR3 consists of 16 residues. The germline gives CDR1 SSHAT, CDR2 FNYEAQ (reference sequence). Here the CDR3 DNA reads TGTGCCAGCAGCTCCATGGGGGGTGCGAACACCAGGGAGCTGTTTTTT. This codes for CASSSMGGANTRELFF.

This chain links TRBV5-1 with TRBJ1-2; 11 bases fit TRBD1. Trimming at V came to 0 bases and at J to 0 bases, leaving 7 bases not matched to a gene. Germline V gene sequence: CDR1 SGHRS, CDR2 YFSETQ. The CDR3 contains 18 residues. In nucleotides, the CDR3 is TGCGCCAGCAGCTTGGCCCCGGGACAGGGGGGAACTAACTATGGCTACACCTTC. Amino acid sequence: CASSLAPGQGGTNYGYTF.

The chain links TRBV10-2 to TRBJ2-3, with 8 bases matching TRBD1. This CDR3 spans 15 amino acids. The trim removed 5 bases at V and 4 bases at J, leaving 8 bases unmatched. The germline V gene has CDR1 WSHSY and CDR2 SAAADI. CDR3 residues: CASSSSPTGADTQYF. In nucleotides, the CDR3 is TGCGCCAGCAGTTCCAGTCCGACAGGGGCAGATACGCAGTATTTT.

The count of this clone is one. The chain is built from TRBV5-4 and TRBJ2-6, with a tentative D call TRBD2 (7 bases). This CDR3 is built from 19 residues. CDR1 is SGHNT, CDR2 YYREEE, per germline (reference sequence). Trimming pared 0 bases from V and 2 bases from J, leaving 18 bases between. This CDR3 reads CASSLGAGGGRAGANVLTF. Here the CDR3 DNA reads TGTGCCAGCAGCTTGGGGGCTGGGGGCGGGAGAGCTGGGGCCAACGTCCTGACTTTC.

The chain has TRBV6-1 and TRBJ2-3; perhaps TRBD1 as D (5 bases). Trimming took off 6 bases at V and 4 bases at J, with 11 bases between the two ends. CDR1 is MNHNS, CDR2 SASEGT, per germline. This CDR3 is built from 13 residues. CDR3 sequence reads: CASRILGADTQYF. The CDR3 bases are TGTGCCAGCAGGATTCTAGGGGCAGATACGCAGTATTTT.

V and J are TRBV2 and TRBJ2-6, with D maybe TRBD1 (5 bases). Per the germline V gene, CDR1 is SNHLY and CDR2 is FYNNEI. The CDR3 length is 18 residues. V was shortened by 4 bases and J by 0 bases, with 16 bases between the two germline ends. CDR3 DNA sequence: TGTGCCAGCAGTGGACAGATTAGGACCAGCTCTGGGGCCAACGTCCTGACTTTC. Encoded protein: CASSGQIRTSSGANVLTF.

This sequence joins TRBV4-2 and TRBJ2-3; possibly TRBD1 for D (5 bases). With 1 base removed from V and 5 bases from J, the gap between germline ends came to 10 bases. The germline CDR1 and CDR2 sequences are LGHNA and YNFKEQ. The CDR3 has 14 amino acids. The CDR3 sequence: CASSQGGMGDTQYF. CDR3 sequence (DNA): TGTGCCAGCAGCCAAGGGGGCATGGGAGATACGCAGTATTTT.

The CDR3 region has the DNA TGTGCCAGCACCAAACTAGCGGGGATAGGAGATACGCAGTATTTT. Protein sequence: CASTKLAGIGDTQYF. This chain connects TRBV2 to TRBJ2-3, with TRBD2 matching over 10 bases. CDR1 SNHLY and CDR2 FYNNEI come from the germline V gene. The CDR3 length is 15 residues. The V gene end was trimmed by 7 bases and the J gene end by 5 bases; junction bases not matched to a gene: 9. Full variable domain (rest looked up from reference TRBV2 and TRBJ2-3): EPEVTQTPSHQVTQMGQEVILRCVPISNHLYFYWYRQILGQKVEFLVSFYNNEISEKSEIFDDQFSVERPDGSNFTLKIRSTKLEDSAMYFCASTKLAGIGDTQYFGPGTRLTVL.

The chain employs TRBV7-2 and TRBJ1-2; 7 nucleotides agree with TRBD1. The J segment lost 4 bases and the V segment lost 1 base, leaving 9 bases of the junction unmatched. This CDR3 region has 16 residues. Germline values: CDR1 SGHTA, CDR2 FQGNSA. Here the CDR3 reads CASSLDAGRGTYGYTF. The CDR3 nucleotides are TGTGCCAGCAGCTTAGACGCCGGCAGGGGGACCTATGGCTACACCTTC.